The text below deals with one T cell receptor beta chain. Authors' methods: Reference gene primers were amplified, and this amplification served to estimate nucleated cell counts. The data were produced by immunoSEQ multiplex PCR, yet TCRdb's version contains in-frame clones alone and is incomplete. That table supplies the V and J calls and clone size; D and trimming were determined from the DNA. The repertoire consists of under 200,000 clones, with around four fifths occurring once and the leading ten covering about 10%. J lost 2 bases, V lost 5 bases, and 6 bases had no gene match. The germline V gene encodes CDR1 ENHRY and CDR2 SYGVKD. This CDR3 spans 18 amino acids. The sample originates from a study of blood T cell repertoires in COVID-19. Turning to the study itself: Both acute and convalescent COVID-19 samples were obtained from the United States, Italy and Spain. Sources were T cells, B-cell-depleted T cells, or PBMCs; the material itself was cDNA or gDNA.

The V gene is TRBV10-3, the J gene TRBJ2-1, with TRBD2 matching 16 bases. The sample taken for sequencing was peripheral blood. The source of this sequence is a woman aged 80 or over with active or convalescent COVID-19. In nucleotides, the CDR3 is TGTGCCATCAGTCCTTCTGGGACTAGCGGGGGGGCCTACAATGAGCAGTTCTTC. This sequence encodes CAISPSGTSGGAYNEQFF.